A single sample gave rise to the 18 T cell receptor beta chains below, sequenced in a study of CD8+ T cells in alopecia areata. Treatment noted: oral pan-JAK inhibitor, 5-10 mg twice daily. Reverse transcription of extracted RNA yielded cDNA, which provided the sequencing template. Profiling relied on immunoSEQ multiplex PCR, and the TCRdb table lists in-frame clones only, not all of them. This table has 200,000 to 250,000 clones, roughly 64% appearing once. The sequenced sample was CD4+ T cells sorted from blood, obtained at week 4, from a patient treated with tofacitinib. These receptors were obtained from a human donor with alopecia areata.

This clone was seen only a few times. CDR3 coding DNA: TGTGCCAGCCGGAAGCGGGGGGCTTCCACAGATACGCAGTATTTT. This gives the protein CASRKRGASTDTQYF. This chain links TRBV7-9 with TRBJ2-3, with 9 positions matching TRBD2. V shed 8 bases, J shed 2 bases, and the junction held 8 bases outside the gene matches. Germline V gene lookup returns CDR1 SEHNR and CDR2 FQNEAQ (reference sequence). The CDR3 is 15 residues long.

V is TRBV5-1 and J is TRBJ1-6, with no clear D. The CDR3 contains 15 residues. In germline, CDR1 is SGHRS, CDR2 YFSETQ. The V gene lost 2 bases and the J gene lost 10 bases, with 16 bases spanning the gap. CDR3 sequence (DNA): TGCGCCAGCAGCTTAAGAGGTACAGTCAGATCACCCCTCCACTTT. This sequence encodes CASSLRGTVRSPLHF.

The V gene is TRBV30, the J gene TRBJ1-2; no definite D call. Germline CDR1 GTSNPN, CDR2 SVGIG (reference sequence). V was clipped by 3 bases and J by 7 bases, with 12 bases between them. The CDR3 contains 12 residues. The DNA for the CDR3 is TGTGCCTGGAGGGATCCCCCTCCTGGCTACACCTTC. This codes for CAWRDPPPGYTF.

V and J are TRBV27 and TRBJ2-3; 8 bases agree with TRBD2. The J segment lost 6 bases and the V segment lost 6 bases, leaving 8 bases of the junction unmatched. The length of the CDR3 is 14 residues. Germline V gene data show CDR1 as MNHEY and CDR2 as SMNVEV (reference sequence). The CDR3 DNA sequence: TGTGCCAGCAGGCCTAGCGGGCCGTGGGATACGCAGTATTTT. Translating gives CASRPSGPWDTQYF.

This chain links TRBV4-1 with TRBJ1-6; D is ambiguous. CDR1 and CDR2 (germline): MGHRA, YSYEKL. This CDR3 is 13 amino acids long. Between the trimmed V and J ends, which lost 4 bases and 0 bases, there was a span of 1 base. The CDR3: CASSLSYNSPLHF. The CDR3 DNA is TGCGCCAGCAGCCTCTCCTATAATTCACCCCTCCACTTT.

This clone was seen only once. This sequence joins TRBV29-1 and TRBJ1-2; D unclear. CDR1 and CDR2 from the germline V gene are SQVTM and ANQGSEA. The CDR3 runs 11 residues. V lost 4 bases and J lost 5, with 8 bases in between. The CDR3 DNA reads TGCAGCGTTGTACCGACTTATGGCTACACCTTC. Translation: CSVVPTYGYTF.

This chain links TRBV6-6 with TRBJ1-4, with 8 bases lining up with TRBD1. V shed 4 bases and J 7 bases; nucleotides not matched to a gene: 5. CDR1 and CDR2 (germline): MNHNY, SVGAGI (reference sequence). CDR3 length: 14 amino acids. The chain's CDR3 is CASSSGQGGEKLFF. CDR3 nucleotide sequence: TGTGCCAGCAGTTCCGGACAGGGAGGTGAAAAACTGTTTTTT.

The chain couples TRBV9 to TRBJ2-1; no clear D. This CDR3 comprises 15 residues. The germline CDR1 and CDR2 sequences are SGDLS and YYNGEE. V was trimmed by 0 bases and J by 0 bases, leaving 7 bases between them. The CDR3: CASSVVPSSYNEQFF. The CDR3 DNA sequence: TGTGCCAGCAGCGTAGTTCCGAGCTCCTACAATGAGCAGTTCTTC.

This clone was counted a few times. This chain links TRBV2 with TRBJ2-7, with 7 bases identical to TRBD1. V dropped 3 bases and J dropped 5; count of bases not matched to a gene: 10. Germline V gene lookup returns CDR1 SNHLY and CDR2 FYNNEI. The CDR3 totals 15 residues. CDR3 protein: CASSETGWRGDEQYF. DNA of the CDR3: TGTGCCAGCAGTGAGACAGGGTGGCGAGGGGACGAGCAGTACTTC. Complete variable domain (other parts from reference TRBV2 and TRBJ2-7): EPEVTQTPSHQVTQMGQEVILRCVPISNHLYFYWYRQILGQKVEFLVSFYNNEISEKSEIFDDQFSVERPDGSNFTLKIRSTKLEDSAMYFCASSETGWRGDEQYFGPGTRLTVT.

V and J are TRBV5-1 and TRBJ1-1; perhaps TRBD1 as D (5 bases). Trimming removed 5 bases from V and 6 bases from J, with 20 bases in between. From germline, CDR1 is SGHRS and CDR2 YFSETQ. This CDR3 region has 15 residues. CDR3 bases: TGCGCCAGCAGTCAAATGACCACAGGAGACCCTGAAGCTTTCTTT. This encodes CASSQMTTGDPEAFF.

This clone was recorded a few times. The chain is built from TRBV7-2 and TRBJ2-1; 9 bases are shared with TRBD2. This CDR3 has 13 amino acids. Germline V gives CDR1 SGHTA, CDR2 FQGNSA. J was trimmed by 11 bases and V by 5 bases; bases with no gene match: 7. The CDR3 spells CASSQGTSKKQFF. DNA of the CDR3: TGTGCCAGCAGCCAAGGGACTAGCAAGAAGCAGTTCTTC.

The rearrangement joins TRBV10-3 to TRBJ2-7; weak D call: TRBD1 (5 bases). Germline V gives CDR1 ENHRY, CDR2 SYGVKD. Between the trimmed V and J ends, which lost 6 bases and 2 bases, there was a span of 20 bases. The CDR3 is 16 residues long. CDR3 sequence (DNA): TGTGCCATCAGCGCCCCCGTAGGACAACCAGCCTACGAGCAGTACTTC. Translated, it gives CAISAPVGQPAYEQYF.

The chain joins TRBV5-1 to TRBJ2-3, with D perhaps TRBD1 or TRBD2 (5 bases each). V lost 4 bases and J lost 2, with 8 bases in between. The CDR3 sequence is 13 residues long. Germline CDR1 reads SGHRS; CDR2 reads YFSETQ. The CDR3 loop is CASSAGTTDTQYF. The CDR3 DNA follows: TGCGCCAGCAGCGCCGGGACCACAGATACGCAGTATTTT.

The rearrangement joins TRBV29-1 to TRBJ1-1; possible D gene TRBD1, 5 bases. The ends were cut back, 7 bases at V and 0 bases at J, with 9 bases in the middle. The CDR3 totals 12 residues. CDR1 and CDR2 (germline): SQVTM, ANQGSEA. The CDR3 sequence is CSATAMNTEAFF. The CDR3 DNA sequence: TGCAGCGCGACAGCAATGAACACTGAAGCTTTCTTT.

This clone was found once. Here the CDR3 DNA reads TGTGCCAGCAGCCGACAGGGGGCGAACACTGAAGCTTTCTTT. Encoded protein: CASSRQGANTEAFF. The chain uses TRBV5-6 and TRBJ1-1; TRBD1 matches at 10 bases. Trimming at V came to 4 bases and at J to 1 base, leaving 1 base not matched to a gene. Germline V gives CDR1 SGHDT, CDR2 YYEEEE. The CDR3 loop spans 14 amino acids.

CDR3 amino acids: CSVWVRHLAKNIQYF. CDR3 nucleotide sequence: TGCAGCGTTTGGGTCCGTCATCTAGCCAAAAACATTCAGTACTTC. The chain combines TRBV29-1 with TRBJ2-4; no definite D call. The CDR3 has 15 amino acids. CDR1 is SQVTM, CDR2 ANQGSEA, per germline. V lost 5 bases, J lost 0 bases, and 14 bases lay in between. The full variable domain, with the rest looked up from reference TRBV29-1 and TRBJ2-4, is SAVISQKPSRDICQRGTSLTIQCQVDSQVTMMFWYRQQPGQSLTLIATANQGSEATYESGFVIDKFPISRPNLTFSTLTVSNMSPEDSSIYLCSVWVRHLAKNIQYFGAGTRLSVL.

CDR3 nucleotide sequence: TGTGCCAGCACTAGCGGGGGGGACAATGAGCAGTTCTTC. Translation gives CASTSGGDNEQFF. This sequence joins TRBV2 and TRBJ2-1, with 12 positions matching TRBD2. Germline-derived CDR1 and CDR2 are SNHLY and FYNNEI. CDR3 size: 13 residues. V dropped 7 bases and J dropped 5; count of bases not matched to a gene: 0.

V is TRBV6-5 and J is TRBJ2-7; D is possibly TRBD1 or TRBD2 (5 bases each). CDR3 length: 12 amino acids. With 5 bases removed from V and 1 base from J, the gap between germline ends came to 6 bases. Per germline, CDR1 MNHEY and CDR2 SVGAGI. CDR3 amino acids: CASSGTSYEQYF. CDR3 coding DNA: TGTGCCAGCAGTGGGACGTCCTACGAGCAGTACTTC.